This TCR beta chain was observed in a study of response to subunit inactivated influenza vaccine. There are 12 residues in the CDR3. Germline V lookup: CDR1 ENHRY, CDR2 SYGVKD. Trimming removed 3 bases from V and 4 bases from J, with 5 bases in between. TCRdb analysed the RT-PCR reads with MiXCR anew, one entry per CDR3 protein. The table lists 400,000 to 550,000 distinct CDR3 sequences, roughly 25% of them singletons. Here the sequenced sample was CD4+ T cells sorted from PBMCs, taken about 5 days after vaccination. The source is a man in his fifties who received an inactivated influenza vaccine. The chain couples TRBV10-3 to TRBJ2-3; D is uncertain. The CDR3 nucleotides read TGTGCCATCAGTGACTTGGCAGATACGCAGTATTTT. Protein: CAISDLADTQYF.